The 18 T cell receptor beta chains given below trace back to one sample, sequenced in a study of blood T cell repertoires in COVID-19. The data were produced by immunoSEQ multiplex PCR, yet TCRdb's version contains in-frame clones alone and is incomplete. Among around 140,000 clones listed, approximately 89% were seen once. Sequencing input: peripheral blood. Every receptor here comes from a human donor in a cohort sampled during active COVID-19.

This sequence joins TRBV2 and TRBJ1-5, with a weak D call TRBD1 (5 bases). CDR1 is SNHLY and CDR2 is FYNNEI in the germline V gene. This CDR3 spans 15 amino acids. Trimming removed 2 bases from V and 0 bases from J, with 8 bases in between. Here the CDR3 reads CASSEWGGSNQPQHF. CDR3 bases: TGTGCCAGCAGTGAATGGGGGGGTAGCAATCAGCCCCAGCATTTT.

For the CDR3, the DNA is TGTGTGCTGGGGGCCGGGGATACGCAGTATTTT. Translation gives CVLGAGDTQYF. The chain uses TRBV7-7 and TRBJ2-3; a weak D match, TRBD1 (6 bases). Germline assignment: CDR1 SSHAT and CDR2 FNYEAQ (reference sequence). CDR3 length equals 11 residues.

V gene TRBV27 combines with J gene TRBJ2-7; D might be TRBD1 (6 bases). Germline CDR1 and CDR2: MNHEY and SMNVEV (reference sequence). V lost 4 bases and J lost 1, with 17 bases in between. This CDR3 has 16 residues. Written as DNA, the CDR3 is TGTGCCAGCAGTTCTTCCGGTAGGCAGGGGTCCTACGAGCAGTACTTC. Protein: CASSSSGRQGSYEQYF.

V gene TRBV25-1 combines with J gene TRBJ1-6, with D tentatively TRBD1 (6 bases). V was shortened by 6 bases and J by 7 bases, with 16 bases between the two germline ends. The CDR3 runs to 15 residues. Germline CDR1 reads MGHDK; CDR2 reads SYGVNS. Here the CDR3 DNA reads TGTGCCAGCAGACCTCGGACAGCCTGGAATTCACCCCTCCACTTT. It is translated as CASRPRTAWNSPLHF. The full variable domain, with the rest looked up from reference TRBV25-1 and TRBJ1-6, is EADIYQTPRYLVIGTGKKITLECSQTMGHDKMYWYQQDPGMELHLIHYSYGVNSTEKGDLSSESTVSRIRTEHFPLTLESARPSHTSQYLCASRPRTAWNSPLHFGNGTRLTVT.

This chain links TRBV7-3 with TRBJ2-1, with TRBD1 matching over 8 bases. CDR1 SGHTA and CDR2 FQGTGA come from the germline V gene. The length of the CDR3 is 13 residues. V gave up 5 bases and J gave up 7 bases; unmatched junction bases: 4. The CDR3 reads CASSGTGGNEQFF. CDR3 in DNA: TGTGCCAGCAGCGGAACAGGGGGGAATGAGCAGTTCTTC.

This chain links TRBV7-6 with TRBJ2-2; D is perhaps TRBD1 (6 bases). Looked up from germline, CDR1 is SGHVS and CDR2 is FNYEAQ. The CDR3 loop spans 14 amino acids. Trimming took 5 bases from V and 4 from J, leaving 11 bases between them. CDR3 nucleotide sequence: TGTGCCAGCAGCCCATCCAGGGGCACCGGGGAGCTGTTTTTT. It codes for CASSPSRGTGELFF.

The chain couples TRBV3-1 (or the pseudogene TRBV3-2) to TRBJ1-5, with unresolved D. This CDR3 is built from 16 residues. V gave up 1 base and J gave up 3 bases, with 13 bases separating them. CDR1 is LGHDT and CDR2 is YNNKEL in the germline V gene (reference sequence). CDR3 protein: CASSQGSSRSNQPQHF. CDR3 nucleotides: TGTGCCAGCAGCCAAGGTTCCTCCAGGTCCAATCAGCCCCAGCATTTT.

The genes are TRBV6-5 and TRBJ2-7; 7 positions match TRBD2. The CDR3 covers 14 residues. Germline CDR1 is MNHEY and CDR2 is SVGAGI. With V trimmed by 6 bases and J by 0 bases, 5 bases remained unmatched. CDR3 nucleotides: TGTGCCAGCAGCCCCGGGACTAACTCCTACGAGCAGTACTTC. Protein: CASSPGTNSYEQYF.

The chain carries TRBV19 and TRBJ2-7, with 10 positions matching TRBD2. Germline lookup yields CDR1 LNHDA and CDR2 SQIVND (reference sequence). The CDR3 loop spans 15 amino acids. The V and J ends lost 2 bases and 4 bases, in that order; junction bases with no gene match: 5. The CDR3 is CASSILSGGKYEQYF. CDR3 DNA: TGTGCCAGTAGTATACTTAGCGGGGGGAAGTACGAGCAGTACTTC.

This rearrangement joins TRBV5-1 to TRBJ2-3; unclear D gene. The germline V gene has CDR1 SGHRS and CDR2 YFSETQ. Trimming shortened V by 2 bases and J by 1 base, and 8 bases separated the two germline ends. The CDR3 contains 14 residues. The CDR3 DNA sequence: TGCGCCAGCAGCTTAGCGTCAGGCACAGATACGCAGTATTTT. Encoded protein: CASSLASGTDTQYF.

This chain uses TRBV7-9 with TRBJ2-7; D possibly corresponds to TRBD1 (5 bases). Germline CDR1 SEHNR, CDR2 FQNEAQ (reference sequence). Trimming stripped 5 bases from V and 0 bases from J, with 11 bases between. The CDR3 covers 14 residues. The CDR3 protein is CASSTRQSSYEQYF. CDR3 DNA sequence: TGTGCCAGCAGCACCCGACAGAGCTCCTACGAGCAGTACTTC.

This clone showed up just a few times. The CDR3 coding sequence is TGTGCCAGCAGCCGTGTCTATCACGAGCAGTACTTC. Residues: CASSRVYHEQYF. V usage is TRBV5-6 and J usage is TRBJ2-7; D uncertain. Germline CDR1 reads SGHDT; CDR2 reads YYEEEE. The CDR3 is made up of 12 amino acids. Trimming left V 4 bases short and J 5 bases short, with 10 bases between.

This sequence joins TRBV5-1 and TRBJ2-5; 8 bases map to TRBD1. CDR3 length equals 14 residues. J lost 3 bases, V lost 4 bases, and 5 bases had no gene match. Per the germline V gene, CDR1 is SGHRS and CDR2 is YFSETQ. The CDR3 bases are TGCGCCAGCAGCGTGCAGGGACAGGAAGAGACCCAGTACTTC. The encoded protein is CASSVQGQEETQYF.

The rearrangement joins TRBV5-4 to TRBJ1-2; maybe TRBD1 (5 bases). CDR3 length equals 13 residues. CDR1 is SGHNT and CDR2 is YYREEE in the germline V gene (reference sequence). V was cut by 3 bases and J by 9 bases, with 15 bases left in between. The CDR3 loop reads CASSSPGFSRYTF. In nucleotides, the CDR3 is TGTGCCAGCAGCTCGCCAGGGTTCTCACGCTACACCTTC.

The rearrangement links TRBV7-2 to TRBJ2-7, with TRBD2 matching over 9 bases. The trim removed 4 bases at V and 2 bases at J, leaving 15 bases unmatched. The CDR3 is 18 residues long. The germline V gene has CDR1 SGHTA and CDR2 FQGNSA. The CDR3 spells CASSYLAPAGGRTYEQYF. The CDR3 nucleotides are TGTGCCAGCAGCTACCTTGCCCCAGCGGGGGGACGAACCTACGAGCAGTACTTC.

The chain links TRBV5-1 to TRBJ2-1, with 13 bases fitting TRBD2. Trimming removed 4 bases from V and 6 bases from J; junction bases left unmatched: 7. Germline V lookup: CDR1 SGHRS, CDR2 YFSETQ. The CDR3 length is 16 residues. CDR3 residues: CASSQTGTSGANEQFF. The CDR3 DNA follows: TGCGCCAGCAGCCAGACCGGGACTAGCGGGGCCAATGAGCAGTTCTTC.

The J gene is TRBJ1-1, the V gene TRBV10-3; a weak D match, TRBD1 (6 bases). The CDR3 runs to 15 residues. V lost 6 bases and J lost 0, with 14 bases in between. In germline, CDR1 is ENHRY, CDR2 SYGVKD. CDR3 DNA: TGTGCCATCAGAGAAGCACAGGGAATGAACACTGAAGCTTTCTTT. Protein: CAIREAQGMNTEAFF.

The chain combines TRBV9 with TRBJ2-5, with 12 bases identical to TRBD1. V shed 3 bases and J 5 bases; nucleotides not matched to a gene: 5. The CDR3 is 15 residues long. Germline V gene data show CDR1 as SGDLS and CDR2 as YYNGEE. The CDR3 is CASSERDRGRETQYF. Written as DNA, the CDR3 is TGTGCCAGCAGCGAACGGGACAGGGGGCGGGAGACCCAGTACTTC. Drawing the rest from reference TRBV9 and TRBJ2-5, the complete variable domain is DSGVTQTPKHLITATGQRVTLRCSPRSGDLSVYWYQQSLDQGLQFLIQYYNGEERAKGNILERFSAQQFPDLHSELNLSSLELGDSALYFCASSERDRGRETQYFGPGTRLLVL.